This passage covers 24 T cell receptor beta chains from one sample sequenced in a study of blood T cells in healthy people across ages. PCR was performed a second time for about 7 to 12 cycles using a sample-barcoded 5' primer and a J-beta primer mix. TCRdb re-derived calls from the 5' RACE reads in MiXCR, one entry per CDR3 protein. Altogether about 590,000 distinct CDR3 sequences are present, less than 35% being singletons, with the ten largest covering 15% to 18%. What was sequenced was blood. These receptors originate from a woman of 80 years or more in good health.

This clonotype was recorded at least ten times. The rearrangement links TRBV10-3 to TRBJ1-5; 7 bases map to TRBD1. J was trimmed by 3 bases and V by 0 bases; bases with no gene match: 5. The CDR3 has 16 residues. The germline V gene has CDR1 ENHRY and CDR2 SYGVKD. The CDR3 protein is CAISESVRGNNQPQHF. The CDR3 DNA is TGTGCCATCAGTGAGTCGGTCAGGGGGAACAATCAGCCCCAGCATTTT.

About this clonotype: The conserved phenylalanine or tryptophan normally closing the CDR3 is absent here, so this likely arose from a read error. CDR3 sequence (DNA): TGCGCCAGCAGGGCGGCCCGAATCCAGGGCGCGGCTTTCTGT. This codes for CASRAARIQGAAFC. The chain couples TRBV5-1 to TRBJ1-1, with D possibly matching TRBD1 (5 bases). Trimming stripped 5 bases from V and 11 bases from J, with 22 bases between. This CDR3 has 14 residues. Germline V CDR1 and CDR2: SGHRS, YFSETQ.

This clonotype was seen ten or more times. The genes are TRBV7-2 and TRBJ2-3; D is undetermined. V was trimmed by 1 base and J by 1 base, leaving 6 bases between them. The CDR3 runs to 14 residues. CDR1 and CDR2 from the germline V gene are SGHTA and FQGNSA. CDR3 in DNA: TGTGCCAGCAGCTTAGACCCCGGCACAGATACGCAGTATTTT. As protein: CASSLDPGTDTQYF.

Note on this clonotype: As the CDR3 is not closed by the conserved phenylalanine or tryptophan, this likely results from a read error. This chain links TRBV7-2 with TRBJ1-2; the D is unclear. This CDR3 region has 16 residues. Trimming removed 1 base at V and 1 base at J, with 13 bases between. The germline gives CDR1 SGHTA, CDR2 FQGNSA. CDR3 coding DNA: TGTGCCAGCAGCTTAGGGCCAGTAAAAGATAACTATGGCTACACCTGC. Its translation is CASSLGPVKDNYGYTC.

This chain uses TRBV10-1 with TRBJ2-5; D is possibly TRBD1 or TRBD2 (5 bases each). The germline V gene has CDR1 WNHNN and CDR2 SYGVQD (reference sequence). The CDR3 runs 13 residues. Trimming left V 6 bases short and J 1 base short, with 9 bases between. For the CDR3, the DNA is TGCGCCAGCAGCGGGGCCAGCCAAGAGACCCAGTACTTC. Translating it yields CASSGASQETQYF.

This sequence joins TRBV5-1 and TRBJ1-1; TRBD1 agrees at 7 bases. V lost 2 bases, J lost 1 base, and 8 bases stayed unmatched. CDR1 and CDR2 from the germline V gene are SGHRS and YFSETQ. The CDR3 consists of 16 residues. The CDR3 coding sequence is TGCGCCAGCAGCTTCCAGTTGACAGGGCAGAACACTGAAGCTTTCTTT. It specifies CASSFQLTGQNTEAFF. The full variable domain, its missing parts supplied by reference TRBV5-1 and TRBJ1-1, is KAGVTQTPRYLIKTRGQQVTLSCSPISGHRSVSWYQQTPGQGLQFLFEYFSETQRNKGNFPGRFSGRQFSNSRSEMNVSTLELGDSALYLCASSFQLTGQNTEAFFGQGTRLTVV.

This clonotype turned up a few times. One base away lies a much larger clone, so this may be a sequencing read error. CDR3 in amino acids: CATSDPGGRGQFF. CDR3 coding DNA: TGTGCCACCAGTGATCCCGGGGGGCGTGGGCAGTTCTTC. V gene TRBV24-1 combines with J gene TRBJ2-1; perhaps TRBD2 as D (7 bases). This CDR3 contains 13 residues. V was trimmed by 3 bases and J by 12 bases, leaving 14 bases between them. The germline V gene has CDR1 KGHDR and CDR2 SFDVKD.

This clonotype came up a few times. The rearrangement links TRBV20-1 to TRBJ2-5, with 8 bases aligning to TRBD2. The germline V gene has CDR1 DFQATT and CDR2 SNEGSKA (reference sequence). The ends lost 4 bases at V and 2 bases at J; junction bases unmatched: 9. The CDR3 covers 15 residues. CDR3 coding DNA: TGCAGTGCTACCTCCTTTAGCGGGGATCAAGAGACCCAGTACTTC. Translated, it gives CSATSFSGDQETQYF.

In the case of this clonotype: This clone may be a read error of a much larger clone one base away. The chain combines TRBV4-3 with TRBJ2-1; 13 bases line up with TRBD2. CDR3 size: 16 residues. The germline gives CDR1 LGHNA, CDR2 YSLEER. The CDR3 sequence: CASSQHTSGGVGGQCF. The DNA of the CDR3 is TGCGCCAGCAGCCAACATACTAGCGGGGGGGTCGGGGGGCAGTGCTTC.

This clonotype was found many times. The chain links TRBV4-3 to TRBJ2-3; no definite D call. The CDR3 is 14 residues long. V dropped 0 bases and J dropped 4 bases, with 8 bases sitting between them. The V gene's germline CDR1 is LGHNA and CDR2 YSLEER. CDR3 DNA: TGCGCCAGCAGCCAAGACAGAGCTCCAGATACGCAGTATTTT. This sequence encodes CASSQDRAPDTQYF.

This clonotype came up many times. The gene calls are TRBV3-1 and TRBJ2-5, with D perhaps matching TRBD2 (5 bases). Trimming took off 1 base at V and 4 bases at J, with 16 bases between the two ends. Germline CDR1 is LGHDT and CDR2 is YNNKEL (reference sequence). The CDR3 contains 16 residues. CDR3 nucleotide sequence: TGTGCCAGCAGCCAAGGCACTAGTACTTCTGTAGAGACCCAGTACTTC. Protein: CASSQGTSTSVETQYF.

This clonotype was recorded many times. This clone may be a read error of a much larger clone one base away. The V gene is TRBV29-1, the J gene TRBJ2-5; perhaps TRBD1 as D (7 bases). V was trimmed by 6 bases and J by 11 bases, leaving 28 bases between them. The CDR3 is 15 residues long. In germline, CDR1 is SQVTM, CDR2 ANQGSEA. CDR3 region: CSVTEMQGGYNEQYF. CDR3 in DNA: TGCAGCGTGACCGAGATGCAGGGGGGCTACAATGAGCAGTACTTC. The variable domain in full, with the rest retrieved from reference TRBV29-1 and TRBJ2-5, is SAVISQKPSRDICQRGTSLTIQCQVDSQVTMMFWYRQQPGQSLTLIATANQGSEATYESGFVIDKFPISRPNLTFSTLTVSNMSPEDSSIYLCSVTEMQGGYNEQYFGPGTRLLVL.

This chain connects TRBV6-5 to TRBJ2-5; 9 bases align to TRBD2. This CDR3 contains 15 residues. V lost 5 bases, J lost 11 bases, and 15 bases stayed unmatched. The germline CDR1 and CDR2 sequences are MNHEY and SVGAGI. The CDR3 DNA sequence: TGTGCCAGCAGTCAGCTAGCGGGGCCTTACAATGAGCAGTACTTC. Encoded protein: CASSQLAGPYNEQYF.

This clonotype was detected many times. This chain links TRBV6-2 or TRBV6-3 with TRBJ2-3, with 9 bases identical to TRBD2. This CDR3 has 16 amino acids. J lost 3 bases, V lost 6 bases, and 10 bases had no gene match. Germline V gene sequence: CDR1 MNHEY, CDR2 SVGEGT. In DNA form, the CDR3 reads TGTGCCAGCAGGATGAGCGGGGGGCGGTTAACAGATACGCAGTATTTT. Its translation: CASRMSGGRLTDTQYF.

The gene calls are TRBV6-6 and TRBJ2-3; the D gene could be TRBD1 or TRBD2 (5 bases each). The germline V gene encodes CDR1 MNHNY and CDR2 SVGAGI (reference sequence). CDR3 length: 14 residues. V was clipped by 8 bases and J by 0 bases, with 12 bases between them. The CDR3 region has the DNA TGTGCCAGCCGGGGCAGGACTAGCACAGATACGCAGTATTTT. It yields the protein CASRGRTSTDTQYF.

This clonotype was seen ten or more times. This rearrangement joins TRBV20-1 to TRBJ1-6, with 8 bases matching TRBD1. The germline V gene has CDR1 DFQATT and CDR2 SNEGSKA (reference sequence). V trimming: 1 base; J trimming: 0 bases; junction bases outside the gene matches: 8. CDR3 length: 18 residues. The CDR3 region is CSARGGRDRFSYNSPLHF. CDR3 DNA: TGCAGTGCTAGAGGCGGAAGGGACAGGTTCTCCTATAATTCACCCCTCCACTTT.

This clonotype appeared many times. V is TRBV7-3 and J is TRBJ2-1; D possibly uses TRBD1 or TRBD2 (6 bases each). Germline V gene sequence: CDR1 SGHTA, CDR2 FQGTGA. Trimming cost V 5 bases and J 2 bases, with 13 bases left between them. The CDR3 has 15 amino acids. CDR3 coding DNA: TGTGCCAGCAGCCAACAGGGAGGCACCTACAATGAGCAGTTCTTC. It translates to CASSQQGGTYNEQFF.

Remarks on this clonotype: A much more abundant neighbour one base away suggests this may be a read error. The V call is TRBV14, the J call TRBJ2-3; either TRBD1 or TRBD2 may fit D (6 bases each). This CDR3 comprises 13 residues. The V gene's germline CDR1 is SGHDN and CDR2 FVKESK. This chain's CDR3 is CAGSQDPAGHQYF. The DNA for the CDR3 is TGTGCCGGCAGCCAAGATCCGGCGGGACACCAGTATTTT.

This clonotype was observed many times. The V gene is TRBV6-2 or TRBV6-3, the J gene TRBJ2-1; tentatively, D is TRBD1 or TRBD2 (5 bases each). Germline CDR1 MNHEY, CDR2 SVGEGT. This CDR3 has 16 amino acids. Between the trimmed V and J ends, which lost 0 bases and 4 bases, there was a span of 13 bases. The CDR3 coding sequence is TGTGCCAGCAGTTACTCCCCGGGGCAGCAGTACAATGAGCAGTTCTTC. Translating it yields CASSYSPGQQYNEQFF.

J is TRBJ2-1 and V is TRBV29-1; the match to TRBD2 covers 13 bases. Germline V gives CDR1 SQVTM, CDR2 ANQGSEA. After removal of 4 bases from V and 0 bases from J, the junction contained 3 bases not matched to a gene. The CDR3 totals 16 residues. CDR3 residues: CSVGTSGRSSYNEQFF. CDR3 nucleotide sequence: TGCAGCGTTGGGACTAGCGGGAGAAGCTCCTACAATGAGCAGTTCTTC.

Worth noting for this clonotype: Being one base from a much bigger clone, this may be a read error. This chain joins TRBV29-1 and TRBJ2-7; a possible D gene is TRBD1 (5 bases). Between the trimmed V and J ends, which lost 1 base and 7 bases, there was a span of 23 bases. Per the germline V gene, CDR1 is SQVTM and CDR2 is ANQGSEA. The CDR3 loop spans 16 amino acids. The DNA for the CDR3 is TGCAGCGTTGAAGTTTATCTGGGTCAGACAGACAATGAGCAGTACTTC. Amino acids: CSVEVYLGQTDNEQYF.

The chain recombines TRBV2 with TRBJ2-5, with D perhaps TRBD1 (6 bases). The germline V and J ends were trimmed by 6 bases and 3 bases, with 11 bases remaining between them. The CDR3 has 13 amino acids. Germline V gives CDR1 SNHLY, CDR2 FYNNEI. CDR3 coding DNA: TGTGCCAGCAGAGGGGACATAGAAGAGACCCAGTACTTC. Translating it yields CASRGDIEETQYF. Variable domain in full (rest from reference TRBV2 and TRBJ2-5): EPEVTQTPSHQVTQMGQEVILRCVPISNHLYFYWYRQILGQKVEFLVSFYNNEISEKSEIFDDQFSVERPDGSNFTLKIRSTKLEDSAMYFCASRGDIEETQYFGPGTRLLVL.

This clonotype was counted at least ten times. V is TRBV23-1 and J is TRBJ1-2, with D hard to call. TRBV23-1 is an ORF for which the function is uncertain. The CDR3 extends over 15 amino acids. Deletions cut 3 bases from V and 3 bases from J, with 14 bases between. The CDR3 is CASSHLVRVDYGYTF. In DNA form, the CDR3 reads TGCGCCAGCAGTCACCTGGTTCGTGTTGACTATGGCTACACCTTC.

Of note for this clonotype: A read error may produce the germline difference seen at one junction end. The chain uses TRBV4-3 and TRBJ1-1; possibly TRBD1 for D (6 bases). CDR3 size: 17 residues. The germline V gene encodes CDR1 LGHNA and CDR2 YSLEER. The CDR3 spells CASSSGLVVGANTEALF. As DNA, the CDR3 is TGCGCCAGCAGCTCCGGACTGGTCGTGGGGGCGAACACTGAAGCTTTATTT.